A single T cell receptor (beta chain) is shown here with its context. The data were produced by immunoSEQ multiplex PCR, yet TCRdb's version contains in-frame clones alone and is incomplete. Of about 18,000 clones in the sample, roughly four fifths were seen once. This CDR3 comprises 18 residues. Germline assignment: CDR1 SGHRS and CDR2 YFSETQ. Trimming cost V 4 bases and J 0 bases, with 19 bases left between them. The sample comes from a study of blood T cell repertoires in COVID-19. The overall study: COVID-19 samples from acute and convalescent phases originated in the United States, Italy and Spain. The cDNA or gDNA used as material had been derived from T cells, B-cell-depleted T cells, or PBMCs.

The TCR sequence derives from a man in his forties with active or convalescent COVID-19. V is TRBV5-1 and J is TRBJ1-4, with a weak D call TRBD1 (6 bases). The sample was peripheral blood. This CDR3 is CASSVTQGNYATNEKLFF. CDR3 coding DNA: TGCGCCAGCAGCGTAACACAGGGAAATTATGCAACTAATGAAAAACTGTTTTTT.